This T cell receptor beta chain derives from a study of blood T cell repertoires in COVID-19. Study-level background: The United States, Italy and Spain provided the acute and convalescent COVID-19 samples. T cells, B-cell-depleted T cells, or PBMCs provided the cDNA or gDNA that served as material.

While infection was still active, Seattle patients were enrolled and then followed longitudinally. V was pared by 5 bases and J by 0 bases, with 11 bases between. CDR1 and CDR2 from the germline V gene are SGHAT and FQNNGV. This CDR3 has 14 amino acids. In the authors' methods: Amplification with reference gene primers provided the estimates of nucleated cell counts. The data were produced by immunoSEQ multiplex PCR, yet TCRdb's version contains in-frame clones alone and is incomplete. V and J calls and clone size are those listed in that table; D and trimming were worked out from the DNA. The table includes about 250,000 clones, 90% detected once.

The source of this sequence is a woman aged 60-75 years with COVID-19, enrolled during active disease. The sequenced sample was peripheral blood. The chain carries TRBV11-2 and TRBJ2-7; perhaps TRBD2 as D (7 bases). This chain's CDR3 is CASSRGAVSYEQYF. The CDR3 DNA reads as TGTGCCAGCAGCCGGGGGGCCGTCTCCTACGAGCAGTACTTC.